Sequencing of this TCR beta chain was carried out in a study of blood T cell repertoires in COVID-19. Study-wide context: PBMCs, B-cell-depleted T cells, or T cells were the source of the cDNA or gDNA that made up the material.

Per the original data handling: Estimation of nucleated cell counts relied on the amplification of reference gene primers. Here immunoSEQ multiplex PCR was the method, and the copy in TCRdb shows in-frame clones only, minus some. The V and J calls and clone size come from that table; D and trimming were worked out from the DNA. The sample comprises 200,000 or so clones, around nine tenths of which are singletons, and 2.1% rests with the top ten. This receptor was identified in a man aged 70-80 years with active or convalescent COVID-19. What was sequenced was peripheral blood.

The CDR3 sequence: CASSHRTGPWAEAFF. The CDR3 nucleotides are TGTGCCAGCAGTCATCGTACAGGGCCATGGGCTGAAGCTTTCTTT. The rearrangement links TRBV6-5 to TRBJ1-1, with a possible D match to TRBD1 (6 bases). Germline CDR1 reads MNHEY; CDR2 reads SVGAGI. CDR3 length: 15 residues. V lost 5 bases and J lost 6, with 19 bases in between.